Reported below is one TCR beta chain. Its antigen remains unknown. This sample is part of a study of T cell responses to AZD1222 COVID-19 vaccine. Produced via immunoSEQ multiplex PCR; TCRdb's table is partial and in-frame only. The table lists 95,000 to 150,000 clones, around 89% of them singletons, with 3.1% in the top ten. Study-wide points: In all cases, repertoires were sampled only after the peak T cell response. There were mostly white British donors and more females than males, and clonal diversity was possibly underestimated. Reports indicate that nearly half of spike-specific TCRs are directed at unmutated variant regions.

The CDR3 is 18 amino acids. Trimming took off 1 base at V and 0 bases at J, with 16 bases between the two ends. Germline V gives CDR1 SEHNR, CDR2 FQNEAQ (reference sequence). This rearrangement joins TRBV7-9 to TRBJ1-3; D not certain. This clonotype was obtained from an adult in good health. The source material was peripheral blood, sampled on day 0 of AZD1222 vaccination. CDR3 coding DNA: TGTGCCAGCAGCTTAGAGCGTCTACGGAGGAACTCTGGAAACACCATATATTTT. The encoded protein is CASSLERLRRNSGNTIYF.